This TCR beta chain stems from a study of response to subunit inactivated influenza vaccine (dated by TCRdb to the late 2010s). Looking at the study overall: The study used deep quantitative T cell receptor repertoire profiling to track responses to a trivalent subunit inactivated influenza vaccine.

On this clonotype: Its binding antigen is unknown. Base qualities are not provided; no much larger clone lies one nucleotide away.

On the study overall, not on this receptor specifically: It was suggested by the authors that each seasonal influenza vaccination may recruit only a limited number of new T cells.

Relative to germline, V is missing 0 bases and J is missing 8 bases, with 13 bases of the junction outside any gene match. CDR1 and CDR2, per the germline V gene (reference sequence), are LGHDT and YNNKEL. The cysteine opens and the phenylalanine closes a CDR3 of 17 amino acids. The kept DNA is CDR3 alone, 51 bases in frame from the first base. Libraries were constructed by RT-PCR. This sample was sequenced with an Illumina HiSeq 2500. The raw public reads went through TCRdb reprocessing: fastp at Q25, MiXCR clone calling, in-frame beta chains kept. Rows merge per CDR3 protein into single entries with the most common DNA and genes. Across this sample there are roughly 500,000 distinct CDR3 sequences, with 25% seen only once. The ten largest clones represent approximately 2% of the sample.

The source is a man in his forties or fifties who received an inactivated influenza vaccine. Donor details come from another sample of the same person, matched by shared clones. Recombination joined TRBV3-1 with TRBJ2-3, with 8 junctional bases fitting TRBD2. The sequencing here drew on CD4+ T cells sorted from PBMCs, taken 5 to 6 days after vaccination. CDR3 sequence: CASSQEGAGVHLRTQYF. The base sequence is TGTGCCAGCAGCCAAGAGGGAGCGGGAGTGCACCTTCGTACGCAGTATTTT.